Below are 18 T cell receptor beta chains sequenced from a single sample in a study of T cell responses to AZD1222 COVID-19 vaccine. The data were produced by immunoSEQ multiplex PCR, yet TCRdb's version contains in-frame clones alone and is incomplete. The table records some 86,000 clones, around 73% of them present only once. This sample comprised peripheral blood, obtained on day 0 of AZD1222 vaccination. The source is an adult in good health.

The rearrangement joins TRBV30 to TRBJ1-4; TRBD1 aligns across 8 bases. This CDR3 has 15 amino acids. V gave up 0 bases and J gave up 10 bases; unmatched junction bases: 10. Germline V gene data show CDR1 as GTSNPN and CDR2 as SVGIG (reference sequence). The chain's CDR3 is CAWSVLFGTGRKLFF. CDR3 in DNA: TGTGCCTGGAGTGTACTCTTCGGGACAGGCAGAAAACTGTTTTTT.

The chain is built from TRBV5-1 and TRBJ1-3, with a weak D call TRBD1 (5 bases). In germline, CDR1 is SGHRS, CDR2 YFSETQ. The CDR3 is 15 amino acids. Deletions cut 1 base from V and 0 bases from J, with 8 bases between. DNA of the CDR3: TGCGCCAGCAGCTTGACAGGAGACTCTGGAAACACCATATATTTT. It codes for CASSLTGDSGNTIYF. Full variable domain (missing parts from reference TRBV5-1 and TRBJ1-3): KAGVTQTPRYLIKTRGQQVTLSCSPISGHRSVSWYQQTPGQGLQFLFEYFSETQRNKGNFPGRFSGRQFSNSRSEMNVSTLELGDSALYLCASSLTGDSGNTIYFGEGSWLTVV.

CDR3 bases: TGTGCCTGGAGTGTACATCGTGGAAACACCATATATTTT. Encoded protein: CAWSVHRGNTIYF. The V and J genes are TRBV30 and TRBJ1-3; D is undetermined. The CDR3 is 13 amino acids. The ends were cut back, 0 bases at V and 3 bases at J, with 6 bases in the middle. Germline CDR1 and CDR2: GTSNPN and SVGIG (reference sequence). The full variable domain, completed using reference TRBV30 and TRBJ1-3, is SQTIHQWPATLVQPVGSPLSLECTVEGTSNPNLYWYRQAAGRGLQLLFYSVGIGQISSEVPQNLSASRPQDRQFILSSKKLLLSDSGFYLCAWSVHRGNTIYFGEGSWLTVV.

The rearrangement links TRBV3-1 (or the pseudogene TRBV3-2) to TRBJ2-5, with a possible D match to TRBD1 (6 bases). The CDR3 sequence is 15 residues long. Germline V gene data show CDR1 as LGHDT and CDR2 as YNNKEL (reference sequence). V gave up 1 base and J gave up 3 bases, with 12 bases separating them. CDR3 nucleotides: TGTGCCAGCAGCCAAGCGTACTCAGGGGAAGAGACCCAGTACTTC. Protein: CASSQAYSGEETQYF.

The chain combines TRBV10-3 with TRBJ2-1; TRBD2 matches at 12 bases. Germline loops: CDR1 ENHRY, CDR2 SYGVKD. J was trimmed by 5 bases and V by 5 bases; bases with no gene match: 1. The CDR3 runs to 14 residues. CDR3: CAISLAGGDNEQFF. CDR3 nucleotides: TGTGCCATCAGTCTAGCGGGAGGGGACAATGAGCAGTTCTTC.

The CDR3 DNA reads TGTGCCAGCAGTTTACAACGTCTAGCGGGAGCCACAGATACGCAGTATTTT. This translates into CASSLQRLAGATDTQYF. The chain has TRBV27 and TRBJ2-3; 10 positions agree with TRBD2. Germline values: CDR1 MNHEY, CDR2 SMNVEV (reference sequence). Trimming removed 2 bases from V and 2 bases from J; junction bases left unmatched: 7. This CDR3 region has 17 residues.

The chain joins TRBV19 to TRBJ1-5; D gene uncertain. V was shortened by 5 bases and J by 3 bases, with 14 bases between the two germline ends. CDR1 and CDR2 (germline): LNHDA, SQIVND (reference sequence). The CDR3 extends over 15 amino acids. The CDR3, as DNA: TGTGCCAGTAGTCTACAGATGGGGAACAATCAGCCCCAGCATTTT. This gives the protein CASSLQMGNNQPQHF.

This chain joins TRBV7-9 and TRBJ2-3, with D unclear. Trimming cost V 3 bases and J 2 bases, with 6 bases left between them. This CDR3 has 13 residues. Germline V gene lookup returns CDR1 SEHNR and CDR2 FQNEAQ (reference sequence). CDR3 sequence reads: CASSFSSTDTQYF. CDR3 sequence (DNA): TGTGCCAGCAGCTTTTCTTCCACAGATACGCAGTATTTT.

CDR3 in DNA: TGTGCCAGCAGCGTAACCTACAATGAGCAGTTCTTC. This translates into CASSVTYNEQFF. The chain links TRBV11-2 to TRBJ2-1; no firm D call. CDR3 length equals 12 residues. Germline CDR1 SGHAT, CDR2 FQNNGV. V was clipped by 5 bases and J by 2 bases, with 4 bases between them.

The chain carries TRBV24-1 and TRBJ2-7; 8 bases are a match to TRBD1. V was clipped by 2 bases and J by 4 bases; unmatched bases: 0. The length of the CDR3 is 13 residues. Germline V gene lookup returns CDR1 KGHDR and CDR2 SFDVKD. The CDR3: CATSDYRGYEQYF. Written as DNA, the CDR3 is TGTGCCACCAGTGATTACAGGGGGTACGAGCAGTACTTC.

Note on this clone: The junction does not match germline at one end; this may be a read error. The chain recombines TRBV6-6 with TRBJ1-4; D gene unclear. CDR3 length: 11 residues. Germline CDR1 is MNHNY and CDR2 is SVGAGI (reference sequence). Written as DNA, the CDR3 is TGTGCCAGCAGTTACGACCGCAAACTTTTTTTT. Protein: CASSYDRKLFF.

The chain is built from TRBV27 and TRBJ2-5; 11 bases line up with TRBD2. J was trimmed by 4 bases and V by 8 bases; bases with no gene match: 12. Germline V lookup: CDR1 MNHEY, CDR2 SMNVEV (reference sequence). The CDR3 contains 16 residues. The CDR3 protein is CASSAEGLAGGETQYF. The CDR3, as DNA: TGTGCCAGCTCCGCGGAGGGGCTAGCGGGAGGAGAGACCCAGTACTTC.

This clone was seen a few times. The V call is TRBV2, the J call TRBJ1-2; 7 nucleotides match TRBD1. Germline V lookup: CDR1 SNHLY, CDR2 FYNNEI. The CDR3 length is 15 residues. The V gene end was trimmed by 0 bases and the J gene end by 8 bases; junction bases not matched to a gene: 9. CDR3 coding DNA: TGTGCCAGCAGTGAAGCGGAGACAGGGTCTATCGGCTACACCTTC. Translating it yields CASSEAETGSIGYTF.

This clone was counted only a few times. The CDR3 DNA is TGTGCCAGCAGCTCATGGCCCTCGAGCACAGATACGCAGTATTTT. Translated: CASSSWPSSTDTQYF. The chain recombines TRBV7-2 with TRBJ2-3, with D unclear. Germline V lookup: CDR1 SGHTA, CDR2 FQGNSA. This CDR3 comprises 15 residues. The V gene lost 4 bases and the J gene lost 0 bases, with 11 bases spanning the gap.

The chain joins TRBV18 to TRBJ1-1, with 9 bases that match TRBD1. V was clipped by 5 bases and J by 4 bases; unmatched bases: 2. The CDR3 runs 13 residues. The V gene's germline CDR1 is KGHSH and CDR2 LQKENI. Here the CDR3 DNA reads TGTGCCAGCTCAGGGACAGGGATCACTGAAGCTTTCTTT. This sequence encodes CASSGTGITEAFF.

The chain carries TRBV11-2 and TRBJ1-5; D unresolved. The V end was cut by 5 bases, the J end by 2 bases, with 19 bases between. The CDR3 runs to 17 residues. The germline V gene encodes CDR1 SGHAT and CDR2 FQNNGV. CDR3 region: CASSLVGTNLGNQPQHF. DNA for the CDR3: TGTGCCAGCAGCCTCGTCGGTACGAATCTGGGCAATCAGCCCCAGCATTTT.

The chain recombines TRBV30 with TRBJ2-7; a weak D match, TRBD1 (6 bases). This CDR3 has 11 amino acids. V was shortened by 8 bases and J by 4 bases, with 12 bases between the two germline ends. Germline CDR1 GTSNPN, CDR2 SVGIG (reference sequence). CDR3 coding DNA: TGTGCCGGCGGACAGTCATACGAGCAGTACTTC. This translates into CAGGQSYEQYF.

The chain carries TRBV27 and TRBJ2-1; 9 nucleotides agree with TRBD1. The CDR3 loop spans 16 amino acids. Germline V gene data show CDR1 as MNHEY and CDR2 as SMNVEV (reference sequence). V lost 5 bases to trimming and J lost 7 bases; unmatched junction nucleotides: 12. The CDR3, as DNA: TGTGCCAGCAGTACTATCGGGGGACAGGGCGTTAATGAGCAGTTCTTC. Translated: CASSTIGGQGVNEQFF.